This T cell receptor beta chain was identified in a study of beta chain features in type 1 diabetes. Study results and caveats: It was possible that PCR favored shorter templates, equally so in patients and controls. Fewer junction insertions and more nucleotide deletions appeared in type 1 diabetes patients. Significant though moderate, a shortening of TCRB CDR3s appeared in all four CD4+ subsets of Type 1 diabetes patients.

In the case of this clone: Its matching antigen is unknown.

J gave up 8 bases and V 2 bases, and 6 bases lay outside the gene matches. CDR3 size: 15 residues. Germline CDR1 and CDR2: SGHRS and YFSETQ. The whole isolated RNA underwent reverse transcription, so sequencing captured expressed TCRB transcripts. Data came from immunoSEQ multiplex PCR; TCRdb stores just in-frame clones and leaves some out. The table shows about 15,000 clones, with 45% to 65% occurring only once. The rearrangement uses TRBV5-1 and TRBJ2-1; TRBD2 aligns across 11 bases. The source of this sequence is a woman younger than 35 in good health. Sequencing was done on a sample of stem cell memory CD4+ T cells from blood. CDR3 amino acids: CASSFGTSGSDEQFF. The CDR3 bases are TGCGCCAGCAGCTTCGGGACTAGCGGTTCAGATGAGCAGTTCTTC.